The T cell receptor beta chain under discussion was sequenced for a study of blood T cells in healthy people across ages. Primers used in a second PCR of roughly 6 to 11 cycles were a sample-barcoded 5' primer and a J-beta primer mix. From the 5' RACE reads, TCRdb called clonotypes with MiXCR, one entry per CDR3 protein. The sample contains approximately 810,000 distinct CDR3 sequences, 25% to 35% of which appear only once. Many counts were recorded for this clonotype. Germline CDR1 is SGHTA and CDR2 is FQGNSA. This CDR3 comprises 16 residues. V lost 5 bases, J lost 1 base, and 17 bases lay in between.

This sequence originates from a woman of 80 years or more in good health. The gene calls are TRBV7-2 and TRBJ2-5, with TRBD2 as a possible D gene (5 bases). Sequenced material: blood. The CDR3 loop reads CASSISSAGVQETQYF. The CDR3 DNA sequence: TGTGCCAGCAGCATTAGTAGTGCCGGGGTCCAAGAGACCCAGTACTTC.